Listed here are 18 T cell receptor beta chains from one sample, sequenced in a study of T-cell memory formation after mild COVID-19. TCRdb independently ran MiXCR on the 5' RACE reads; one entry per CDR3 protein. The sample consists of roughly 580,000 distinct CDR3 sequences, roughly 18% of them appearing once. The sample taken for sequencing was PBMCs or a T cell subset sorted from them (not recorded which). These receptors all come from an adult woman who had mild COVID-19 (a few samples of this study predate the infection). Cell type and time point are not known.

This clonotype has a handful of counts. The chain uses TRBV12-3 or TRBV12-4 and TRBJ2-7, with D possibly TRBD2 on 6 matching bases. The CDR3 spans 16 residues. V was cut by 5 bases and J by 3 bases, with 20 bases left in between. As DNA, the CDR3 is TGTGCCAGCAGTCTCCGCCCTGACACTAGCTACTACGAGCAGTACTTC. Translated: CASSLRPDTSYYEQYF.

This clonotype was detected only a few times. This chain joins TRBV30 and TRBJ2-1; TRBD2 matches 13 bases. Germline values: CDR1 GTSNPN, CDR2 SVGIG (reference sequence). The CDR3 has 17 amino acids. The V and J ends lost 2 bases and 4 bases, in that order; junction bases with no gene match: 8. This chain's CDR3 is CAWSPGTSGNAYNEQFF. The CDR3 DNA follows: TGTGCCTGGAGTCCCGGGACTAGCGGGAACGCATACAATGAGCAGTTCTTC.

There are a few counts of this clonotype. The rearrangement joins TRBV12-3 or TRBV12-4 to TRBJ2-1; D might be TRBD2 (6 bases). The V and J ends lost 10 bases and 2 bases respectively, with 18 bases between them. This CDR3 is built from 15 residues. The CDR3 spells CATHLGGRAYNEQFF. CDR3 sequence (DNA): TGTGCCACTCACTTGGGGGGAAGGGCCTACAATGAGCAGTTCTTC.

The gene calls are TRBV4-1 and TRBJ1-6; D ambiguous. Germline CDR1 reads MGHRA; CDR2 reads YSYEKL. V was pared by 1 base and J by 4 bases, with 8 bases between. The CDR3 has 15 amino acids. CDR3 region: CASSQAGQYNSPLHF. The CDR3 nucleotides read TGCGCCAGCAGCCAAGCTGGGCAGTATAATTCACCCCTCCACTTT.

This clonotype was counted between two and nine times. This chain joins TRBV6-2 or TRBV6-3 and TRBJ2-7, with 10 bases identical to TRBD1. The CDR3 totals 16 residues. The V and J ends lost 0 bases and 2 bases, in that order; junction bases with no gene match: 4. CDR1 MNHEY and CDR2 SVGEGT come from the germline V gene. Here the CDR3 reads CASSYSPGTGAYEQYF. CDR3 coding DNA: TGTGCCAGCAGTTACTCTCCCGGGACAGGGGCCTACGAGCAGTACTTC.

V and J are TRBV12-3 or TRBV12-4 and TRBJ1-2, with 8 nucleotides matching TRBD1. V lost 2 bases and J lost 7; bases outside the gene matches: 9. CDR3 length: 15 residues. The CDR3 sequence: CASSLPGQASGGYTF. The CDR3, as DNA: TGTGCCAGCAGTTTACCGGGACAGGCTTCTGGTGGCTACACCTTC.

The chain recombines TRBV7-3 with TRBJ2-3, with D maybe TRBD2 (6 bases). The CDR3 totals 13 residues. Trimming pared 5 bases from V and 5 bases from J, leaving 11 bases between. Germline V CDR1 and CDR2: SGHTA, FQGTGA. CDR3 sequence reads: CASSDQAGDTQYF. In DNA form, the CDR3 reads TGTGCCAGCAGCGATCAAGCGGGAGATACGCAGTATTTT. The complete variable domain, with remaining parts taken from reference TRBV7-3 and TRBJ2-3, reads GAGVSQTPSNKVTEKGKYVELRCDPISGHTALYWYRQSLGQGPEFLIYFQGTGAADDSGLPNDRFFAVRPEGSVSTLKIQRTERGDSAVYLCASSDQAGDTQYFGPGTRLTVL.

At least ten counts were recorded for this clonotype. The V call is TRBV7-9, the J call TRBJ2-7; D call uncertain. V was clipped by 8 bases and J by 0 bases, with 8 bases between them. The germline CDR1 and CDR2 sequences are SEHNR and FQNEAQ (reference sequence). This CDR3 is 12 amino acids long. Written as DNA, the CDR3 is TGTGCCAGCGAGGCGGTCTCCTACGAGCAGTACTTC. Protein sequence: CASEAVSYEQYF. Using reference TRBV7-9 and TRBJ2-7 for the parts outside the CDR3, the full variable domain is DTGVSQNPRHKITKRGQNVTFRCDPISEHNRLYWYRQTLGQGPEFLTYFQNEAQLEKSRLLSDRFSAERPKGSFSTLEIQRTEQGDSAMYLCASEAVSYEQYFGPGTRLTVT.

CDR3 in DNA: TGCAGTGCTAGCGGATTAAACACCGGGGAGCTGTTTTTT. It codes for CSASGLNTGELFF. The rearrangement uses TRBV20-1 and TRBJ2-2; D is ambiguous. The germline V gene has CDR1 DFQATT and CDR2 SNEGSKA (reference sequence). This CDR3 is built from 13 residues. V lost 3 bases and J 2 bases, leaving 7 bases between the germline ends.

This chain joins TRBV7-9 and TRBJ2-7; 8 bases are a match to TRBD1. The CDR3 covers 15 residues. The germline V gene encodes CDR1 SEHNR and CDR2 FQNEAQ (reference sequence). With V trimmed by 3 bases and J by 2 bases, 6 bases remained unmatched. The CDR3 protein is CASSFPETGAYEQYF. The CDR3, as DNA: TGTGCCAGCAGCTTTCCGGAGACAGGGGCCTACGAGCAGTACTTC.

V gene TRBV7-2 combines with J gene TRBJ1-5, with D perhaps matching TRBD1 (5 bases). The germline V gene has CDR1 SGHTA and CDR2 FQGNSA. V lost 4 bases, J lost 6 bases, and 16 bases lay in between. This CDR3 region has 15 residues. CDR3 residues: CASSSLPGWGQPQHF. DNA of the CDR3: TGTGCCAGCAGCTCCCTTCCAGGGTGGGGTCAGCCCCAGCATTTT.

This rearrangement joins TRBV7-2 to TRBJ1-5; D not resolved. This CDR3 contains 15 residues. Trimming took off 0 bases at V and 5 bases at J, with 11 bases between the two ends. The germline V gene has CDR1 SGHTA and CDR2 FQGNSA. DNA for the CDR3: TGTGCCAGCAGCTTAGCGCTGGGAGGTTATCAGCCCCAGCATTTT. This encodes CASSLALGGYQPQHF.

The V call is TRBV12-3 or TRBV12-4, the J call TRBJ2-7, with TRBD2 matching 14 bases. The CDR3 totals 16 residues. The junction had 15 bases not matched to a gene; V was cut back by 5 bases and J by 12 bases. The DNA of the CDR3 is TGTGCCAGCAGTCCGTCGACTAGCGGGAGGGAGAAAATCCCGTACTTC. Its protein is CASSPSTSGREKIPYF.

The chain couples TRBV20-1 to TRBJ2-3, with D perhaps TRBD1 (5 bases). Per germline, CDR1 DFQATT and CDR2 SNEGSKA (reference sequence). CDR3 size: 14 residues. V was shortened by 7 bases and J by 1 base, with 15 bases between the two germline ends. In nucleotides, the CDR3 is TGCAGTGGGCTAGGCGACAGAGGCACAGATACGCAGTATTTT. Its protein is CSGLGDRGTDTQYF.

This clonotype was counted many times. The chain has TRBV5-1 and TRBJ2-1, with D perhaps TRBD1 (6 bases). The germline gives CDR1 SGHRS, CDR2 YFSETQ. The V end lost 3 bases, the J end lost 8 bases, and 15 bases lay between the germline ends. CDR3 length: 14 residues. The chain's CDR3 is CASSSSQGNDEQFF. CDR3 DNA sequence: TGCGCCAGCAGCTCGTCACAGGGTAACGATGAGCAGTTCTTC.

This clonotype was picked up a small number of times. The chain carries TRBV2 and TRBJ2-5, with 7 bases identical to TRBD2. The ends lost 7 bases at V and 7 bases at J; junction bases unmatched: 9. The CDR3 is 13 residues long. CDR1 and CDR2 from the germline V gene are SNHLY and FYNNEI. The CDR3: CASNPQSGGTQYF. CDR3 sequence (DNA): TGTGCCAGCAACCCCCAATCGGGAGGGACCCAGTACTTC.

This clonotype was counted only a few times. The genes are TRBV24-1 and TRBJ2-1; 7 nucleotides agree with TRBD1. The CDR3 consists of 16 residues. CDR1 and CDR2 (germline): KGHDR, SFDVKD. With V trimmed by 2 bases and J by 1 base, 4 bases remained unmatched. CDR3: CATSDWGTVSYNEQFF. The CDR3 region has the DNA TGTGCCACCAGTGATTGGGGGACAGTTTCCTACAATGAGCAGTTCTTC.

In this sample, this clonotype turned up many times. V and J are TRBV4-3 and TRBJ2-7; 8 nucleotides align to TRBD1. V shed 1 base, J shed 2 bases, and the junction held 4 bases outside the gene matches. The V gene's germline CDR1 is LGHNA and CDR2 YSLEER. The CDR3 contains 15 residues. Here the CDR3 reads CASSQGQGMAYEQYF. The CDR3 DNA is TGCGCCAGCAGCCAAGGACAGGGGATGGCCTACGAGCAGTACTTC.